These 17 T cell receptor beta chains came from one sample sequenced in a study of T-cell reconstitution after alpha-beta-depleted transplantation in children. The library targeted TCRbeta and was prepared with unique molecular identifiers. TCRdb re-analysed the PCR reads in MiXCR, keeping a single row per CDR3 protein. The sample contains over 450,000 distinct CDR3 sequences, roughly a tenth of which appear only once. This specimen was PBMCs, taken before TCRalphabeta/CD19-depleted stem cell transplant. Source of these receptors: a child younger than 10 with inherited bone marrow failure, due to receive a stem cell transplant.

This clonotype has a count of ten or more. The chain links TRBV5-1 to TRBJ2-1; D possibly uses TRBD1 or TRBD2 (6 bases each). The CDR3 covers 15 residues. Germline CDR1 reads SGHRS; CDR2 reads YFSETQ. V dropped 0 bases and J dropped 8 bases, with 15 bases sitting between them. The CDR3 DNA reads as TGCGCCAGCAGCTTGGATTGGGGGGCGGAAGATGAGCAGTTCTTC. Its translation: CASSLDWGAEDEQFF.

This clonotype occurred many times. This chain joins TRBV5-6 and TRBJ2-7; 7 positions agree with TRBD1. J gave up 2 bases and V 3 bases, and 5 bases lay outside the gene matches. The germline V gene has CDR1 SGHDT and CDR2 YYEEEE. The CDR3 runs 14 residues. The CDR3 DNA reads TGTGCCAGCAGCTCGACAGGGATTACCTACGAGCAGTACTTC. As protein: CASSSTGITYEQYF.

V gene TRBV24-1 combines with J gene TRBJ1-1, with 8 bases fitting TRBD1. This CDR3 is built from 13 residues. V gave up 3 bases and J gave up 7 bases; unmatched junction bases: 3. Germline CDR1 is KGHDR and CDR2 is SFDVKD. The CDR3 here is CATSDPGQDEAFF. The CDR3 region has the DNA TGTGCCACCAGTGATCCGGGACAGGATGAAGCTTTCTTT.

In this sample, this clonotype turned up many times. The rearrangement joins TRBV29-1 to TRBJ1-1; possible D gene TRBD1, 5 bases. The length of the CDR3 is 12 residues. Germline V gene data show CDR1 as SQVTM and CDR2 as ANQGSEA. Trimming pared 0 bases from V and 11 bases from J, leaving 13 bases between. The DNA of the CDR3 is TGCAGCGTTGAAGACCCCGCGGGGGGGGCTTTCTTT. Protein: CSVEDPAGGAFF.

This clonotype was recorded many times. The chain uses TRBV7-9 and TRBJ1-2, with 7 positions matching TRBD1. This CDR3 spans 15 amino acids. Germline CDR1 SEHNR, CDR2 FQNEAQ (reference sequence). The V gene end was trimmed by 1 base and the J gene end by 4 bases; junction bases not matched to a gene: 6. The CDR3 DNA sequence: TGTGCCAGCAGCTTAGGGGGGACAGCTGCCTATGGCTACACCTTC. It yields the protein CASSLGGTAAYGYTF.

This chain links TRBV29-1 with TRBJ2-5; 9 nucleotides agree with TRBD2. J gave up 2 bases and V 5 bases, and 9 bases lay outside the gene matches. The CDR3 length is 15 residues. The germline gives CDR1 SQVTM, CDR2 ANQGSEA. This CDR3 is CSVSSGLARQETQYF. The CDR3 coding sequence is TGCAGCGTTTCCTCCGGACTAGCGCGACAAGAGACCCAGTACTTC.

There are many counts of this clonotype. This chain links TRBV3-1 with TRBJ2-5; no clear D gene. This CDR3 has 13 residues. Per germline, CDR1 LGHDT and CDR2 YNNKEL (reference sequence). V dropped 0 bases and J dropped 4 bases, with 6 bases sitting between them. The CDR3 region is CASSQDVPETQYF. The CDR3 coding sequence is TGTGCCAGCAGCCAAGATGTCCCAGAGACCCAGTACTTC.

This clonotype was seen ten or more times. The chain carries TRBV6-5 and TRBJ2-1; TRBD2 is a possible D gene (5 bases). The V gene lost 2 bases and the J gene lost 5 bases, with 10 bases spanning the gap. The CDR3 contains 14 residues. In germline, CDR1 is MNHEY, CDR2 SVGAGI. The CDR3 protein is CASSYQDFHNEQFF. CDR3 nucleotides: TGTGCCAGCAGTTACCAGGACTTTCACAATGAGCAGTTCTTC.

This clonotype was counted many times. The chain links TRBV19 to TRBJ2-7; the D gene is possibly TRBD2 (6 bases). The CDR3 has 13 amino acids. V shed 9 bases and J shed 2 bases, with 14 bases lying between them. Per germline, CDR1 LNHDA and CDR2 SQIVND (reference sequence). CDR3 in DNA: TGTGCCAGCCGGAGGGACGGAACCTACGAGCAGTACTTC. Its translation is CASRRDGTYEQYF.

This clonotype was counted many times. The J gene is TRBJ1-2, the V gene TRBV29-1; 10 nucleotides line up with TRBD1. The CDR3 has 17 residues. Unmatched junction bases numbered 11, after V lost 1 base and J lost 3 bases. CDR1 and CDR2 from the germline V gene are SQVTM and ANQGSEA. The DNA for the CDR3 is TGCAGCGTTGAAGGGGTCTCGGGGACAGGGGACTACTATGGCTACACCTTC. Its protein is CSVEGVSGTGDYYGYTF.

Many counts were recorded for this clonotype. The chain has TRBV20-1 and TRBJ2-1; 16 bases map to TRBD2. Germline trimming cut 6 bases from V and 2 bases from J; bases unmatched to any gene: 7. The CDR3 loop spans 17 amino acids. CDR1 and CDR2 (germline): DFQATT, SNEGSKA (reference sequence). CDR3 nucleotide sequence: TGCAGTGCCGGGACTAGCGGGAGGGCCCCAACCTACAATGAGCAGTTCTTC. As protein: CSAGTSGRAPTYNEQFF.

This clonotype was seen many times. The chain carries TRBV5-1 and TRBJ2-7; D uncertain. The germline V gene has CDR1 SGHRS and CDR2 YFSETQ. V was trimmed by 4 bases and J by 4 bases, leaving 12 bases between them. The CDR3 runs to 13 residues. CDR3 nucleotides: TGCGCCAGCAGCCCATCGGATGGGTACGAGCAGTACTTC. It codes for CASSPSDGYEQYF.

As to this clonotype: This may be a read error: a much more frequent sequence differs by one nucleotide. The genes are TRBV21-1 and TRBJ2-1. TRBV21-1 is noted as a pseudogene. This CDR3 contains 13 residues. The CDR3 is CASSPWRYNEQSF. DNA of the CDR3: TGTGCCAGCAGCCCTTGGCGGTACAATGAGCAGTCCTTC.

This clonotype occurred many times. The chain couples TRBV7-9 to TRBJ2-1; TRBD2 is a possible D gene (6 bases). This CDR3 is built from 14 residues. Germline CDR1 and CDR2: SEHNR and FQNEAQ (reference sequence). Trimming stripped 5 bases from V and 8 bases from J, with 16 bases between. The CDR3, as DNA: TGTGCCAGCAGCGCCCCGGGAGCCGTCTATGAGCAGTTCTTC. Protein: CASSAPGAVYEQFF.

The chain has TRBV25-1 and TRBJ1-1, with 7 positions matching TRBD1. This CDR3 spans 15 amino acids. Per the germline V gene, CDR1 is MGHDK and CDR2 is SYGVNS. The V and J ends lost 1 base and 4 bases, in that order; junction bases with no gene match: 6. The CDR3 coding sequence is TGTGCCAGCAGTGAATTAAGGGGGCCGGGCACTGAAGCTTTCTTT. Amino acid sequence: CASSELRGPGTEAFF.

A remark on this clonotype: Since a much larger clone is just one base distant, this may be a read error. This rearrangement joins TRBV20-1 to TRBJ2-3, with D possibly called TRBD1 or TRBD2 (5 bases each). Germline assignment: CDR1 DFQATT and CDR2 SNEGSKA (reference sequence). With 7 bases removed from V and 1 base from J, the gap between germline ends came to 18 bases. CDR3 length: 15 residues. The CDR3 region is CSVRDQGDGTDTQYF. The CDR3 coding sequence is TGCAGTGTAAGGGACCAGGGAGACGGCACAGATACGCAGTATTTT.

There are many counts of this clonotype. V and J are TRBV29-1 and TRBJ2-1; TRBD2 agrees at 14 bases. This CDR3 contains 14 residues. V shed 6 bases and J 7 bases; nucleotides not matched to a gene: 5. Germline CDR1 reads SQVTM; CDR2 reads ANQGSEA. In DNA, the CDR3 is TGCAGCGTCGGGGGACTAGCGGGAGTTAATGAGCAGTTCTTC. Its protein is CSVGGLAGVNEQFF.